What follows describes a single T cell receptor beta chain. This clone was counted a few times. The antigen this receptor binds is unknown. No per-base quality is available; no much larger clone lies one base away. The data were taken from a study of blood T cell repertoires in COVID-19 (dated by TCRdb to 2018 to 2021). Broadly, across the study: Samples from collaborators originated in the United States, Italy and Spain and spanned both the acute and convalescent phases of COVID-19. The material from the prospective study consisted of cDNA or gDNA derived from T cells, B-cell-depleted T cells, or PBMCs. Deeply sampled blood TCRbeta repertoires from subjects exposed to, actively infected with, or recovered from COVID-19 were included in the dataset. A freely available public database, intended as a resource for researchers studying the immune response to SARS-CoV-2, is where the repertoires were released. Samples were obtained from the ongoing ImmuneRACE study (first 160 participants) and from some 1,200 subjects provided by 6 global collaborators. Sample metadata almost always included a de-identified subject ID, COVID-19 status, age in years and sex. Where available, HLA class I and class II types were taken from metadata supplied by the sample provider and were not determined by assay-based typing. General findings and caveats noted by the study authors: Clinical and demographic metadata were provided uncurated, with the amount varying by source and participant.

V and J are truncated by 2 bases and 4 bases respectively, leaving an intervening sequence of 18 bases. CDR1 and CDR2 were assigned from the germline V gene as SGDLS and YYNGEE. The CDR3 runs 17 residues from the cysteine to the phenylalanine. The only DNA kept is the CDR3, 51 bases in frame from the first base. Whole blood was collected in K2EDTA tubes by collaborating institutions according to the institutions' own protocols. For TCRbeta analysis, collaborators shipped samples in one of three forms: frozen whole blood, isolated PBMCs, or DNA extracted from either of those sample types. The immunoSEQ Assay, a bias-controlled multiplex PCR, was used to amplify TCRbeta CDR3 regions from genomic DNA. The original methods were these. The number of nucleated cells in each sample was estimated from the amplification of reference gene primers within the assay. To quantify the absolute abundance of each unique TCRbeta CDR3 rearrangement, sequence reads were collapsed and filtered. For each sample, productive Simpson clonality was calculated as the square root of Simpson's diversity index across productive rearrangements. TCRdb re-hosts the immuneACCESS table, in-frame sequences only. Its copies lack some clones; in the studies checked, an unresolved V gene accounts for under half of them, and the cause for the rest is not known. V and J calls and clone size are those listed in that table; D and trimming were worked out from the DNA. The sample includes about 150,000 clones, with over 80% observed a single time. The ten largest account for around 6.5% of the sample.

The sequence links TRBV9 to TRBJ2-2; TRBD1 could be the D gene, as 6 bases match. The sequence derives from a man older than 75 with acute or convalescent COVID-19. Sequencing was done on a sample of peripheral blood. The nucleotide sequence is TGTGCCAGCAGCGTCGGAACTCCAGGGGAAATCACCGGGGAGCTGTTTTTT. Translated, this gives CASSVGTPGEITGELFF.